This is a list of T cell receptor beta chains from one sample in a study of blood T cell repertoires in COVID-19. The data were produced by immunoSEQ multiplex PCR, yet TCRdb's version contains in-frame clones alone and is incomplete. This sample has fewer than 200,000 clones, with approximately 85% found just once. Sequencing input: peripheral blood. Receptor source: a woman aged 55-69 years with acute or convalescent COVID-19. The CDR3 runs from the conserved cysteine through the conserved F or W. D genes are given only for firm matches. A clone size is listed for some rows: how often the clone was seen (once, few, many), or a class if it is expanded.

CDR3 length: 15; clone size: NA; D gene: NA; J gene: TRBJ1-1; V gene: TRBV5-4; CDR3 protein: CASSLVGAMNTEAFF; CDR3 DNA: TGTGCCAGCAGCTTGGTAGGGGCCATGAACACTGAAGCTTTCTTT
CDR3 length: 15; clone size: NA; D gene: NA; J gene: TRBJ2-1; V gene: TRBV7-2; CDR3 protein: CASSFYSRGGVEQFF; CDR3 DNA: TGTGCCAGCAGCTTCTACTCCCGGGGTGGTGTCGAGCAGTTCTTC
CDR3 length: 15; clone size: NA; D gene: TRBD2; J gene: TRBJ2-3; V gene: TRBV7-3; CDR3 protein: CASSSKREGRDTQYF; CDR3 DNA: TGTGCCAGCAGCTCGAAGCGGGAGGGCCGAGATACGCAGTATTTT
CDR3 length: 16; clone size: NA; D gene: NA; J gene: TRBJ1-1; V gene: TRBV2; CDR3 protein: CASSDGQRIMNTEAFF; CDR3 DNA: TGTGCCAGCAGCGATGGACAGAGAATTATGAACACTGAAGCTTTCTTT
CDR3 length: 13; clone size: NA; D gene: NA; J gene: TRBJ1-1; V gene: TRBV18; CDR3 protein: CASSPGGETEAFF; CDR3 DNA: TGTGCCAGCTCACCAGGGGGGGAAACTGAAGCTTTCTTT
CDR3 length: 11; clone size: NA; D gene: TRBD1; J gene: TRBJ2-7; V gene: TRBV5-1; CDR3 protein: CASSISGTVYF; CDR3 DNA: TGCGCCAGCAGCATCTCCGGGACAGTCTACTTC
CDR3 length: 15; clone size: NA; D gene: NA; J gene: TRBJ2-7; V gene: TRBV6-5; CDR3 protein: CASYLGGSLDREQYF; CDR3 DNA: TGTGCCAGTTACTTAGGAGGGAGTCTTGATCGCGAGCAGTACTTC
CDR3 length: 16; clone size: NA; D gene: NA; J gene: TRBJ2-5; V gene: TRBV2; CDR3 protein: CASIITRTSRGETQYF; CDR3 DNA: TGTGCCAGCATTATTACCCGGACTTCTAGGGGGGAGACCCAGTACTTC
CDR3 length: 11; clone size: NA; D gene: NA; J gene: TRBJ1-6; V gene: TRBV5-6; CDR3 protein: CASSFGEALHF; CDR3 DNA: TGTGCCAGCAGCTTCGGAGAGGCCCTCCACTTT
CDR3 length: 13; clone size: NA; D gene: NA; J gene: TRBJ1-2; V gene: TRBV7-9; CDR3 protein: CASSFSQDNGYTF; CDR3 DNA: TGTGCCAGCAGCTTTTCCCAAGACAATGGCTACACCTTC
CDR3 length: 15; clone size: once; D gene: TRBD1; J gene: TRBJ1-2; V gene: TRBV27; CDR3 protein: CASRYDRGGAYGYTF; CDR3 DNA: TGTGCCAGCAGGTACGACAGGGGAGGAGCCTATGGCTACACCTTC
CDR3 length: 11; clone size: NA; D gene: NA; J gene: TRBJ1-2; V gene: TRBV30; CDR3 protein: CAWAERYGYTF; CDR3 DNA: TGTGCCTGGGCAGAGCGCTATGGCTACACCTTC
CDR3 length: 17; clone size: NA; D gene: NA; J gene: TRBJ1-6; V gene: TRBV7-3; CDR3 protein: CASSSPREGTYNSPLHF; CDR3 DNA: TGTGCCAGCAGCTCCCCCAGGGAAGGAACTTATAATTCACCCCTCCACTTT
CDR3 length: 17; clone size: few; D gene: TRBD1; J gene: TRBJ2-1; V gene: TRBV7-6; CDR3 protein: CASSANNAGGAYNEQFF; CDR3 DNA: TGTGCCAGCAGCGCCAATAACGCAGGGGGCGCGTACAATGAGCAGTTCTTC
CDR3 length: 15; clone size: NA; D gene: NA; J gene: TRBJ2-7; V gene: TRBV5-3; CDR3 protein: CARRFDQAPSYEQYF; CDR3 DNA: TGTGCCAGAAGGTTTGACCAGGCACCTTCCTACGAGCAGTACTTC
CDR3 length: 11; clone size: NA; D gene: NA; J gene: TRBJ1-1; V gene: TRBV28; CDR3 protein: CASIGGTEAFF; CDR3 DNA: TGTGCCAGCATAGGAGGCACTGAAGCTTTCTTT
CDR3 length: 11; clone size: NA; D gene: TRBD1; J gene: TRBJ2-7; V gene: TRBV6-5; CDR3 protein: CARDRGHEQYF; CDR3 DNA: TGTGCCAGAGACAGGGGGCACGAGCAGTACTTC
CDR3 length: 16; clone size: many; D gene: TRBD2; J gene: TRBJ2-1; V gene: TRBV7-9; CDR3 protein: CASSRSAGGPTWEQFF; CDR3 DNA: TGTGCCAGCAGCAGAAGTGCGGGAGGCCCGACTTGGGAGCAGTTCTTC
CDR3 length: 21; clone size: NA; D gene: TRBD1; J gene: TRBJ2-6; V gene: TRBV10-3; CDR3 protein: CAISSPLSRQGVSSGANVLTF; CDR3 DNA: TGTGCCATCAGTTCCCCTTTATCGAGACAGGGCGTTAGCTCTGGGGCCAACGTCCTGACTTTC
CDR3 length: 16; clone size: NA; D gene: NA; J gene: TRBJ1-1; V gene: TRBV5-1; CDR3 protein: CASSIQGAELRTEAFF; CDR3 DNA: TGCGCCAGCAGCATACAGGGCGCGGAATTGAGGACTGAAGCTTTCTTT
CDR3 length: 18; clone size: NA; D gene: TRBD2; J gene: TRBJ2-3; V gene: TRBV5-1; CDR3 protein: CASSLVTSGIASTDTQYF; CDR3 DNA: TGCGCCAGCAGCTTGGTTACTAGCGGCATTGCTAGCACAGATACGCAGTATTTT
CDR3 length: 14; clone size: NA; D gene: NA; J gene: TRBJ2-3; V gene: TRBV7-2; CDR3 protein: CASSLGKAGDTQYF; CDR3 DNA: TGTGCCAGCAGCTTAGGCAAGGCGGGAGATACGCAGTATTTT
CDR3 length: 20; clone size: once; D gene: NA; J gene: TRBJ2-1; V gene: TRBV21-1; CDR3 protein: CASSPRGRVARGGREHEQFF; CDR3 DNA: TGTGCCAGCAGCCCCCGAGGCAGGGTTGCTCGGGGCGGGAGGGAGCATGAGCAGTTCTTC
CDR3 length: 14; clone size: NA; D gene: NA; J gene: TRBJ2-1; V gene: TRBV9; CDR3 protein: CASTQSGVGDEQFF; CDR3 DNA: TGTGCCAGCACCCAGTCGGGGGTGGGTGATGAGCAGTTCTTC
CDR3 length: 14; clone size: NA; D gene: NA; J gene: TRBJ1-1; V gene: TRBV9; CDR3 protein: CASSVGGAVTEAFF; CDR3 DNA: TGTGCCAGCAGCGTAGGGGGCGCGGTCACTGAAGCTTTCTTT
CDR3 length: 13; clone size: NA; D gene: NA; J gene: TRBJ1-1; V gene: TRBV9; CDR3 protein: CASSVVRDTEAFF; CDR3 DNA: TGTGCCAGCAGCGTAGTACGGGACACTGAAGCTTTCTTT
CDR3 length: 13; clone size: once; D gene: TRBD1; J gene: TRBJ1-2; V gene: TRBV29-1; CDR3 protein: CSVDGQGPYGYTF; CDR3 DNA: TGCAGCGTGGACGGACAGGGGCCCTATGGCTACACCTTC
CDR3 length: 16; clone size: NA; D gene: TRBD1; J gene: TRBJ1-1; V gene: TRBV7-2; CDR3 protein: CASSSSTGALNTEAFF; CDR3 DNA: TGTGCCAGCAGCTCGTCAACAGGGGCCCTGAACACTGAAGCTTTCTTT
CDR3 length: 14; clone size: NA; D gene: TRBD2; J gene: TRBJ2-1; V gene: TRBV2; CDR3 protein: CASRTSGPYNEQFF; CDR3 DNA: TGTGCCAGCAGAACTAGCGGGCCCTACAATGAGCAGTTCTTC
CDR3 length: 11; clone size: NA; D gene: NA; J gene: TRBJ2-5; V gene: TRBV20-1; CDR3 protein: CSADSPRTQYF; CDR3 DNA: TGCAGTGCGGACTCCCCCAGGACCCAGTACTTC
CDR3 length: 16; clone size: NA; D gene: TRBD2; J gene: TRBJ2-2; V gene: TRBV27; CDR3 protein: CASGGTSRGIYGELFF; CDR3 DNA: TGTGCCAGCGGAGGGACTAGCCGAGGGATTTACGGGGAGCTGTTTTTT
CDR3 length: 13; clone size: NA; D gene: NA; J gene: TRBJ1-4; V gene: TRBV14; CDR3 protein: CASSQAPGEKLFF; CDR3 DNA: TGTGCCAGCAGCCAAGCGCCGGGGGAAAAACTGTTTTTT
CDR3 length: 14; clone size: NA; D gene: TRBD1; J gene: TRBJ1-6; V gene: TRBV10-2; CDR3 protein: CASSEAGGNSPLHF; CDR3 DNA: TGCGCCAGCAGTGAGGCAGGGGGCAATTCACCCCTCCACTTT
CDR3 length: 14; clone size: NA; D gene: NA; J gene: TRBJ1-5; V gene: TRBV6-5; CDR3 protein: CASSYTGGNQPQHF; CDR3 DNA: TGTGCCAGCAGTTACACGGGAGGCAATCAGCCCCAGCATTTT
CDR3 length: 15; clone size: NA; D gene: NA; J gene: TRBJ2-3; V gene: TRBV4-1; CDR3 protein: CASSQDPTPTDTQYF; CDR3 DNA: TGCGCCAGCAGCCAAGATCCCACTCCCACAGATACGCAGTATTTT
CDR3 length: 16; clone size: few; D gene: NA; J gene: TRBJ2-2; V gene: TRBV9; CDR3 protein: CASSPRSATNTGELFF; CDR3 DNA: TGTGCCAGCAGCCCTAGGAGCGCCACGAACACCGGGGAGCTGTTTTTT
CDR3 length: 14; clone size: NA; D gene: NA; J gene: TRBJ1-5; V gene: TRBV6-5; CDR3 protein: CASRYSFNNQPQHF; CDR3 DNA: TGTGCCAGCAGGTACTCTTTTAACAATCAGCCCCAGCATTTT
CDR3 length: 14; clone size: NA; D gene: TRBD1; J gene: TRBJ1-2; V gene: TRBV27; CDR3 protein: CASRGQGANYGYTF; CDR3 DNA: TGTGCCAGCCGGGGACAGGGTGCTAACTATGGCTACACCTTC
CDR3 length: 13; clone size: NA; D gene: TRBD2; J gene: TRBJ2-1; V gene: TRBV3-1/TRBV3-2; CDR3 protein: CASSQVLAGIEFF; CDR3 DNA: TGTGCCAGCAGCCAAGTGCTAGCGGGAATCGAGTTCTTC
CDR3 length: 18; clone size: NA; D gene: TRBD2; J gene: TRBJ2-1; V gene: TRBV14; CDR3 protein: CASSQVKQRGLAGLEQFF; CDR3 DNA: TGTGCCAGCAGCCAAGTTAAGCAGAGGGGACTAGCGGGATTAGAGCAGTTCTTC
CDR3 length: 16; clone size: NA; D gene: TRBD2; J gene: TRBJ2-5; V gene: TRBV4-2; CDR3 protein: CASSKGTGGSQETQYF; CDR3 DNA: TGTGCCAGCAGCAAAGGAACGGGAGGGAGCCAAGAGACCCAGTACTTC
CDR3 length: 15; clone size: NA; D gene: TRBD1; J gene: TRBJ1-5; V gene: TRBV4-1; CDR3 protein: CASSQADRDYQPQHF; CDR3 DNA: TGCGCCAGCAGCCAAGCGGACAGGGACTATCAGCCCCAGCATTTT
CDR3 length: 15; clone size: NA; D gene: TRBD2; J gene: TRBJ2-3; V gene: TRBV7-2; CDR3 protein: CASSLGGARTDTQYF; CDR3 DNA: TGTGCCAGCAGCTTGGGAGGGGCCCGCACAGATACGCAGTATTTT
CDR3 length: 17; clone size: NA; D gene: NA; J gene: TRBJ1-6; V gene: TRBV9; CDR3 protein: CASSVAPVGAYNSPLHF; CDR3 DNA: TGTGCCAGCAGCGTAGCCCCCGTAGGAGCCTATAATTCACCCCTCCACTTT
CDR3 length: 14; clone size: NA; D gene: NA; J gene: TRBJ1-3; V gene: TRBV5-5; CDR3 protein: CASSRSRGGDTIYF; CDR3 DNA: TGTGCCAGCAGCCGTTCACGAGGAGGGGACACCATATATTTT
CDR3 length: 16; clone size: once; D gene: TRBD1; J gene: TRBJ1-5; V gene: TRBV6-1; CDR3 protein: CASSERDSRTNQPQHF; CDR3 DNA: TGTGCCAGCAGTGAAAGGGACAGCCGAACGAATCAGCCCCAGCATTTT
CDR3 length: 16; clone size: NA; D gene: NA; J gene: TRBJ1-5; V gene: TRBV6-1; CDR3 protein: CASSEGETYSNQPQHF; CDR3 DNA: TGTGCCAGCAGTGAAGGGGAGACCTATAGCAATCAGCCCCAGCATTTT
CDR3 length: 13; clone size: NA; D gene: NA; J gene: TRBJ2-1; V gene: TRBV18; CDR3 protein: CASSRTENNEQFF; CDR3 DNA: TGTGCCAGCTCTCGGACTGAGAACAATGAGCAGTTCTTC
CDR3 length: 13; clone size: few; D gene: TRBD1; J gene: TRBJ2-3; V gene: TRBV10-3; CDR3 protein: CAISDRGQDTQYF; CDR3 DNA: TGTGCCATCAGTGATAGGGGGCAAGATACGCAGTATTTT